This T cell receptor (beta chain) comes out of a study of T cells in Graves' hyperthyroidism and ophthalmopathy. Regions amplified from RNA transcripts were the TCR beta CDR3 regions. The study used the HTBI primer set for a first-round RT-PCR of the TCR CDR3. TCRdb used MiXCR to reprocess the multiplex PCR reads, holding one entry per CDR3 protein. The sample shows 660,000 or so distinct CDR3 sequences, just under 45% of them seen only once. Whole-study results and caveats: Ophthalmopathy stood apart from stable hyperthyroidism in a 13 V-J model. A median around 5.9 months before onset, the model predicted ophthalmopathy. Most thyroid clonotypes expanded above 0.001 were also detected in blood.

The germline gives CDR1 SEHNR, CDR2 FQNEAQ (reference sequence). This CDR3 contains 15 residues. The J segment lost 2 bases and the V segment lost 5 bases, leaving 4 bases of the junction unmatched. In this sample, this clonotype turned up many times. Its specificity is unknown. Patients showing uncontrolled infection, other autoimmune disease, pregnancy or lactation were ineligible. The source of this sequence is an adult man with Graves' disease, either hyperthyroidism or ophthalmopathy (not recorded which). The chain links TRBV7-9 to TRBJ1-2, with 11 bases identical to TRBD1. Sequencing was carried out using peripheral blood or thyroid tissue (not recorded which). CDR3 sequence: CASSPGQGANYGYTF. CDR3 DNA: TGTGCCAGCAGCCCAGGACAGGGGGCCAACTATGGCTACACCTTC.